A selection of T cell receptor beta chains follows, all from one sample in a study of control samples from healthy donors and cancer patients. Some clones are missing from TCRdb's copy, which holds only in-frame ones; the method was immunoSEQ multiplex PCR. Seen here are about 170,000 clones, about 86% observed once, and the top ten hold roughly 5%. The sequenced sample was blood. The receptors stem from a woman aged 25 to 45 in good health. The CDR3 runs from the conserved cysteine through the conserved F or W. D genes are given only for firm matches. Clone size is not always given. Where it is, it says once, few, many or a class for expanded clones.

CDR3 protein	CDR3 DNA	J gene	D gene	clone size	V gene	CDR3 length
CASSARTGVTGELFF	TGTGCCAGCAGCGCACGGACAGGGGTTACCGGGGAGCTGTTTTTT	TRBJ2-2	TRBD1	once	TRBV9	15
CASSSVNTEAFF	TGTGCCAGCAGTTCGGTGAACACTGAAGCTTTCTTT	TRBJ1-1	.	.	TRBV6-6	12
CASSLPSLRKETQYF	TGTGCCAGCAGCCTCCCTAGCTTGCGGAAAGAGACCCAGTACTTC	TRBJ2-5	.	once	TRBV7-9	15
CASSSPGNGGHEQYF	TGTGCCAGCAGTTCCCCAGGGAATGGGGGGCACGAGCAGTACTTC	TRBJ2-7	.	.	TRBV28	15
CASRDLGGTYNEQFF	TGTGCCAGCAGGGATTTGGGAGGGACCTACAATGAGCAGTTCTTC	TRBJ2-1	TRBD2	.	TRBV2	15
CASSSLAGWSNEQFF	TGTGCCAGCAGCTCCTTAGCGGGATGGTCAAATGAGCAGTTCTTC	TRBJ2-1	TRBD2	.	TRBV13	15
CNLHHQPQHF	TGCAATCTACACCATCAGCCCCAGCATTTT	TRBJ1-5	.	.	TRBV20-1	10
CASGREGEKLFF	TGTGCCAGCGGCAGGGAAGGTGAAAAACTGTTTTTT	TRBJ1-4	.	.	TRBV2	12
CASSLARAADTQYF	TGTGCCAGCAGCTTGGCCCGTGCCGCGGATACGCAGTATTTT	TRBJ2-3	.	.	TRBV5-4	14
CASSQDSGTGANVLTF	TGCGCCAGCAGCCAAGATTCGGGGACTGGGGCCAACGTCCTGACTTTC	TRBJ2-6	.	.	TRBV4-1	16
CASLRDRVGDTQYF	TGTGCCAGCTTAAGGGACAGGGTGGGAGATACGCAGTATTTT	TRBJ2-3	TRBD1	.	TRBV5-6	14
CASSVLRAHIKPQHF	TGTGCCAGCAGCGTGCTGCGGGCTCATATCAAGCCCCAGCATTTT	TRBJ1-5	.	few	TRBV2	15